This T cell receptor (beta chain) was identified in a study of blood T cell repertoires in COVID-19. In the study overall: COVID-19 samples collected from the United States, Italy and Spain covered acute and convalescent phases.

Per the authors' pipeline: For nucleated cells, counts were estimated from reference gene primer amplification. The data were produced by immunoSEQ multiplex PCR, yet TCRdb's version contains in-frame clones alone and is incomplete. From that table come the V and J calls and clone size; the DNA was used to work out D and trimming. The sample consists of 70,000 to 95,000 clones, around 88% of them appearing once. Germline V gene data show CDR1 as MNHEY and CDR2 as SVGAGI. The CDR3 covers 15 residues. V lost 6 bases to trimming and J lost 3 bases; unmatched junction nucleotides: 7. This sequence originates from a woman of 80 years or more with acute or convalescent COVID-19. The sample consisted of peripheral blood. The J gene is TRBJ2-1, the V gene TRBV6-5; 8 bases align to TRBD1. CDR3 region: CASSPGGRNYNEQFF. The CDR3 nucleotides are TGTGCCAGCAGCCCAGGGGGCAGAAACTACAATGAGCAGTTCTTC.